This is a list of T cell receptor beta chains from one sample in a study of shared clonotypes between healthy human individuals. Data came from immunoSEQ multiplex PCR; TCRdb stores just in-frame clones and leaves some out. The sample has under 600,000 clones; 97% are singletons. The sample comprised naive CD4+ T cells sorted from blood. These receptors were obtained from a woman aged 25 to 39 in good health. The CDR3 runs from the conserved cysteine through the conserved F or W. The D gene is left open where the match is weak. Part of the rows lack a size; the others show once, few, many or a class for expanded clones.

cdr3_aa cdr3_nt j_call clone_size v_call d_call
CASSLQESNQPQHF TGTGCCAGCAGCTTACAGGAAAGCAATCAGCCCCAGCATTTT TRBJ1-5 once TRBV7-8 NA
CASSYRDSVGEQYF TGTGCCAGCAGTTACCGGGACTCCGTGGGCGAGCAGTACTTC TRBJ2-7 NA TRBV6-5 NA
CASSPDRGKYQPQHF TGTGCCAGCAGCCCGGACAGGGGAAAGTATCAGCCCCAGCATTTT TRBJ1-5 once TRBV7-8 TRBD1
CASSKVRGGYTF TGTGCCAGCAGCAAGGTCAGGGGAGGCTACACCTTC TRBJ1-2 NA TRBV5-6 NA
CASSPRVGRPNQPQHF TGTGCCAGTAGTCCCCGGGTAGGGAGGCCCAATCAGCCCCAGCATTTT TRBJ1-5 NA TRBV19 NA
CASRRGLQNTEAFF TGTGCCAGCCGGAGGGGGCTACAGAACACTGAAGCTTTCTTT TRBJ1-1 NA TRBV6-5 TRBD1
CASSPRAGGGSSYEQYF TGTGCCAGCTCCCCGAGGGCGGGAGGCGGAAGCTCCTACGAGCAGTACTTC TRBJ2-7 NA TRBV18 TRBD2
CSVRRDSTGELFF TGCAGCGTGCGAAGGGATTCCACCGGGGAGCTGTTTTTT TRBJ2-2 NA TRBV29-1 NA
CASRKGHQGVEQYF TGTGCCAGCAGGAAGGGTCACCAGGGGGTCGAGCAGTACTTC TRBJ2-7 NA TRBV27 TRBD1
CASSETITFSYNEQFF TGCGCCAGCAGTGAGACAATTACTTTTTCCTACAATGAGCAGTTCTTC TRBJ2-1 NA TRBV10-1 NA
CASSQGGYGYTF TGCGCCAGCAGCCAGGGGGGGTATGGCTACACCTTC TRBJ1-2 NA TRBV10-2 TRBD1
CASSLGRPNTEAFF TGTGCCAGCAGTTTAGGCAGGCCGAACACTGAAGCTTTCTTT TRBJ1-1 once TRBV28 NA
CASRRQRAGAFF TGTGCCAGCAGGAGACAGAGAGCAGGAGCTTTCTTT TRBJ1-1 NA TRBV28 NA
CASSLSGTGTALYEQYF TGTGCCAGCAGTTTATCCGGGACCGGGACGGCCCTCTACGAGCAGTACTTC TRBJ2-7 NA TRBV28 NA
CAWSAGTGVRNQPQHF TGTGCCTGGAGTGCCGGGACAGGCGTGCGCAATCAGCCCCAGCATTTT TRBJ1-5 NA TRBV30 TRBD1
CASSPTRRKVSHF TGTGCCAGCAGCCCAACCCGAAGGAAGGTTTCCCATTTT TRBJ1-5 once TRBV6-5 NA
CASSAMGLTNEKLFF TGTGCCAGCAGTGCCATGGGATTAACTAATGAAAAACTGTTTTTT TRBJ1-4 NA TRBV28 NA
CASSLRGGGAYTF TGCGCCAGCAGCTTGCGCGGCGGAGGTGCCTACACCTTC TRBJ1-2 NA TRBV5-1 NA
CASNPGQGGSPLHF TGTGCCAGCAATCCGGGACAGGGCGGTTCACCCCTCCACTTT TRBJ1-6 NA TRBV28 TRBD1
CASSLGDTEKAFF TGTGCCAGCAGCTTAGGCGATACCGAGAAAGCTTTCTTT TRBJ1-1 NA TRBV7-9 NA